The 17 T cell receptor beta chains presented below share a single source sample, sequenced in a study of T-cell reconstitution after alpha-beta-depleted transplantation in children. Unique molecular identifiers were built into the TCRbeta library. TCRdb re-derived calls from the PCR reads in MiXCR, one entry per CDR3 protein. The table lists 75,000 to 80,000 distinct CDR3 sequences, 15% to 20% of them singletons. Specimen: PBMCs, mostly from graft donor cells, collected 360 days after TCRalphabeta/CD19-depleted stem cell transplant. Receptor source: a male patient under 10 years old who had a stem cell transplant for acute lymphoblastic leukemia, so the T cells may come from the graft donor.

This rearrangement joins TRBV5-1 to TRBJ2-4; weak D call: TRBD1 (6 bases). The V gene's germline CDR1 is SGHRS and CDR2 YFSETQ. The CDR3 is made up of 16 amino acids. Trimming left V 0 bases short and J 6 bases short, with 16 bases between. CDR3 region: CASSLGPHRGGNIQYF. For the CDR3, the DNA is TGCGCCAGCAGCTTGGGCCCTCACCGAGGGGGAAACATTCAGTACTTC. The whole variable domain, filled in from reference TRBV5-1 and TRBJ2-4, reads KAGVTQTPRYLIKTRGQQVTLSCSPISGHRSVSWYQQTPGQGLQFLFEYFSETQRNKGNFPGRFSGRQFSNSRSEMNVSTLELGDSALYLCASSLGPHRGGNIQYFGAGTRLSVL.

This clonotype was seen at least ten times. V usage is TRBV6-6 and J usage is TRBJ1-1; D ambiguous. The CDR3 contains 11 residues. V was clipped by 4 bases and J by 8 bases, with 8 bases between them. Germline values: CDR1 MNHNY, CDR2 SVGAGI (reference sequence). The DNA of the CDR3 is TGTGCCAGCAGTTGGAAAGGCGAAGCTTTCTTT. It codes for CASSWKGEAFF.

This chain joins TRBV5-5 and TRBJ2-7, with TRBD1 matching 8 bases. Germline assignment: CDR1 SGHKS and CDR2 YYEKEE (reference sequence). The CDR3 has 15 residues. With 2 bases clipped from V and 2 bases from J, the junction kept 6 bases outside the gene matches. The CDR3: CASSFRTGTAYEQYF. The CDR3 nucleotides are TGTGCCAGCAGCTTTAGGACAGGGACGGCCTACGAGCAGTACTTC.

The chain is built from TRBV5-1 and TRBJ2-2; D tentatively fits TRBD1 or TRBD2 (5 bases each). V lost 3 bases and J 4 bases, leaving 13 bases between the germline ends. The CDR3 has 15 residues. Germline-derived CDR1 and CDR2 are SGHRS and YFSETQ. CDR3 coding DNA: TGCGCCAGCAGCTCGATAGGGACCACCACCGGGGAGCTGTTTTTT. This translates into CASSSIGTTTGELFF. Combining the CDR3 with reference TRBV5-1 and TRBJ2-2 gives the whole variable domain KAGVTQTPRYLIKTRGQQVTLSCSPISGHRSVSWYQQTPGQGLQFLFEYFSETQRNKGNFPGRFSGRQFSNSRSEMNVSTLELGDSALYLCASSSIGTTTGELFFGEGSRLTVL.

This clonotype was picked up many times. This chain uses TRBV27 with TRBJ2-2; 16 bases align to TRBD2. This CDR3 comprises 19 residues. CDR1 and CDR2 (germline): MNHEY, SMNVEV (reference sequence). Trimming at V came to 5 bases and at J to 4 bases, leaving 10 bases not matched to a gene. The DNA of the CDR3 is TGTGCCAGCAGTCCGCAACCGGGACTAGCGGGAGGGCCCACCGGGGAGCTGTTTTTT. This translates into CASSPQPGLAGGPTGELFF.

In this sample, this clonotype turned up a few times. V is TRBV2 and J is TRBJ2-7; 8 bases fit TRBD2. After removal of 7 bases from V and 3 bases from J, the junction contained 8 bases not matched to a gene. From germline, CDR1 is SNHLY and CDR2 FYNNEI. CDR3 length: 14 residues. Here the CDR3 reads CASNPSGTSYEQYF. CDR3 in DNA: TGTGCCAGCAACCCCTCGGGGACTAGCTACGAGCAGTACTTC.

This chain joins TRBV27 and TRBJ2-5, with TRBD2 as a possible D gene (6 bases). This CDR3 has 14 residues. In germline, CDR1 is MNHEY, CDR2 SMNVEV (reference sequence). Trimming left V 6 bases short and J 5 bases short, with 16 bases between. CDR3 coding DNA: TGTGCCAGCAGCCTGTGGAGGGGTGGTGAGACCCAGTACTTC. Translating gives CASSLWRGGETQYF.

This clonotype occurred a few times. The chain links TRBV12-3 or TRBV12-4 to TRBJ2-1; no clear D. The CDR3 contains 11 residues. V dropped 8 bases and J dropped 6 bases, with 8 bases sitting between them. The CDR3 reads CASALANEQFF. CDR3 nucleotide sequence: TGTGCCAGCGCTTTAGCCAATGAGCAGTTCTTC.

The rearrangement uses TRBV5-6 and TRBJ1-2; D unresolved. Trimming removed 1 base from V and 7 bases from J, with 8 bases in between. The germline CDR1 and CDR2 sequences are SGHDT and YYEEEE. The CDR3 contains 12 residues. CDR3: CASSLLGGGYTF. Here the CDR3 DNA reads TGTGCCAGCAGCTTGTTGGGAGGTGGCTACACCTTC.

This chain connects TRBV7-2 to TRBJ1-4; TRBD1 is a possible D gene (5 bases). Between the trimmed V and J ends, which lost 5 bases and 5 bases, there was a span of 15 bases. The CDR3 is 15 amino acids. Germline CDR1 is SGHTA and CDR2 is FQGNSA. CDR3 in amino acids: CASSPPGRKNEKLFF. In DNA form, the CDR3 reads TGTGCCAGCAGCCCTCCGGGACGGAAAAATGAAAAACTGTTTTTT.

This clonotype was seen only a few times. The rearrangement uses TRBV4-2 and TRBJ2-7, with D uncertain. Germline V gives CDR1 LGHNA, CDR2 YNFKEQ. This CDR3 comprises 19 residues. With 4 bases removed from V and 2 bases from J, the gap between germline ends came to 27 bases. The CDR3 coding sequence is TGTGCCAGCAGCCCCCAACCCTGGCAGGATCTTAACCTTGCCTACGAGCAGTACTTC. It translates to CASSPQPWQDLNLAYEQYF.

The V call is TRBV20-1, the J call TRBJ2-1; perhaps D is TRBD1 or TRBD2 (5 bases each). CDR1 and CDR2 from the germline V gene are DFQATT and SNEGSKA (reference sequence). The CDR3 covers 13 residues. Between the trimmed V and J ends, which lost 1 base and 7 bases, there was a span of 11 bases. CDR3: CSARGARENEQFF. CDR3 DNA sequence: TGCAGTGCTAGAGGTGCCAGGGAGAATGAGCAGTTCTTC.

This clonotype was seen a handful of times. CDR3 amino acids: CAWSGGIGSPLHF. The CDR3 DNA sequence: TGTGCCTGGAGTGGGGGTATAGGCTCACCCCTCCACTTT. V usage is TRBV30 and J usage is TRBJ1-6; D is uncertain. V was trimmed by 1 base and J by 10 bases, leaving 11 bases between them. CDR1 and CDR2 from the germline V gene are GTSNPN and SVGIG (reference sequence). CDR3 size: 13 residues.

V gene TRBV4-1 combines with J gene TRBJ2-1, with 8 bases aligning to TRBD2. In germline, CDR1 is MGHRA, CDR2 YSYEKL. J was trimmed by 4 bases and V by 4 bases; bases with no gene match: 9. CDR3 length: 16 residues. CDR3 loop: CASSPQELAEYNEQFF. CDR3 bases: TGCGCCAGCAGCCCTCAGGAACTAGCGGAATACAATGAGCAGTTCTTC.

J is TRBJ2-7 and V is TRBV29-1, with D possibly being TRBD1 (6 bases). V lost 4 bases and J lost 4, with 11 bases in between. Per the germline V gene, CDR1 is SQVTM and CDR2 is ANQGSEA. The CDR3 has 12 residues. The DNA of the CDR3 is TGCAGCGTTGTAAGGGACATGTACGAGCAGTACTTC. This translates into CSVVRDMYEQYF.

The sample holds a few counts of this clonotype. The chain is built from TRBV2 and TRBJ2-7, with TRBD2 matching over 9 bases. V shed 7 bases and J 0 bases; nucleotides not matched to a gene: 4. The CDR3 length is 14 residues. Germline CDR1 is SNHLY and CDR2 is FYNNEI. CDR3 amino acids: CASTAGGSSYEQYF. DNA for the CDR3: TGTGCCAGCACGGCGGGAGGGTCCTCCTACGAGCAGTACTTC.

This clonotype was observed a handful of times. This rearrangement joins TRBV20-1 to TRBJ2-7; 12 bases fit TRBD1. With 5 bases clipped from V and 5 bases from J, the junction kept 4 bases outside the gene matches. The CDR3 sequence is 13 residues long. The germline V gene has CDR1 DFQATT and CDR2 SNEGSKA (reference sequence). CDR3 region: CSARDRGPHEQYF. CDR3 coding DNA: TGCAGTGCTCGGGACAGGGGGCCCCACGAGCAGTACTTC.